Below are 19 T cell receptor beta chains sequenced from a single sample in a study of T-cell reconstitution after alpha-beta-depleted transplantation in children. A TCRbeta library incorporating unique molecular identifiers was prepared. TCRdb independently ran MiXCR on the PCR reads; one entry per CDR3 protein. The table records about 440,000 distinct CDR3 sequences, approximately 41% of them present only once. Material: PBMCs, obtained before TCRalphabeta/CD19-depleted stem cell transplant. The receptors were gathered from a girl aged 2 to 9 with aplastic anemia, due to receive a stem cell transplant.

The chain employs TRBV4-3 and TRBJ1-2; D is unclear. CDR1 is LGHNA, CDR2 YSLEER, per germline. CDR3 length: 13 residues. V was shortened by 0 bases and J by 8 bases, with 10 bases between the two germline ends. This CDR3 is CASSQEKAGGYTF. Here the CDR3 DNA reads TGCGCCAGCAGCCAAGAAAAGGCTGGCGGCTACACCTTC.

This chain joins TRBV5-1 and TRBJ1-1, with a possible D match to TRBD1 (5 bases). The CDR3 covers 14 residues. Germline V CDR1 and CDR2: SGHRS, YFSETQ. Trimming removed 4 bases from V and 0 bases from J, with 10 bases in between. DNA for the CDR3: TGCGCCAGCAGCAAGACAGAAATGAACACTGAAGCTTTCTTT. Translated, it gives CASSKTEMNTEAFF.

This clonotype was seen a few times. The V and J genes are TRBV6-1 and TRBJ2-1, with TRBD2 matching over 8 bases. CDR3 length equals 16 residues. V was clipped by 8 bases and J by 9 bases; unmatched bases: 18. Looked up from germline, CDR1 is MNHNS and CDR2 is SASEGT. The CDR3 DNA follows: TGTGCCAGCGCCTCCGGGACTAGAGGAGGTACAAGTGAGCAGTTCTTC. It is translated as CASASGTRGGTSEQFF.

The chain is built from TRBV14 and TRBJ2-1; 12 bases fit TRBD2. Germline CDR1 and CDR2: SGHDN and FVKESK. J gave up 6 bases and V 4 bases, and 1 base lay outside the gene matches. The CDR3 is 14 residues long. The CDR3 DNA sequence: TGTGCCAGCAGCCCACTAGCGGGGGGCAATGAGCAGTTCTTC. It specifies CASSPLAGGNEQFF.

The CDR3 DNA reads as TGTGCCAGCAGCCAAAAGCAGAGGGTCTACGAGCAGTACTTC. Translated: CASSQKQRVYEQYF. The chain recombines TRBV27 with TRBJ2-7; weak D call: TRBD2 (5 bases). CDR1 and CDR2 from the germline V gene are MNHEY and SMNVEV (reference sequence). V was shortened by 6 bases and J by 3 bases, with 15 bases between the two germline ends. The CDR3 covers 14 residues.

CDR3 protein: CASSSTRTTEREKLFF. CDR3 sequence (DNA): TGTGCCAGCAGCTCGACCCGGACAACGGAGCGGGAAAAACTGTTTTTT. V and J are TRBV7-9 and TRBJ1-4; tentatively, D is TRBD1 (5 bases). Trimming took 4 bases from V and 8 from J, leaving 20 bases between them. The germline V gene encodes CDR1 SEHNR and CDR2 FQNEAQ (reference sequence). The CDR3 covers 16 residues.

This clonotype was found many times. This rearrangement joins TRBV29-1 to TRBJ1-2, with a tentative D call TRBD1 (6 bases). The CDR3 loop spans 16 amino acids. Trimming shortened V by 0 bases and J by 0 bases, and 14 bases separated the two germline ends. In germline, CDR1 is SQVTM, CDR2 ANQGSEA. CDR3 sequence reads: CSVEDRPGASNYGYTF. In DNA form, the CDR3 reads TGCAGCGTTGAAGATCGTCCGGGGGCATCTAACTATGGCTACACCTTC.

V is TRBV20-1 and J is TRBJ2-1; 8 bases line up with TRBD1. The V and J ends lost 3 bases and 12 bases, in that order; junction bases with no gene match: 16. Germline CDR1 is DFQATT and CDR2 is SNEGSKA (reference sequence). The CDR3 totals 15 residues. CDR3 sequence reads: CSARDTRIGTGGQFF. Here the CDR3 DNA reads TGCAGTGCTAGGGATACCCGTATCGGGACAGGTGGGCAGTTCTTC.

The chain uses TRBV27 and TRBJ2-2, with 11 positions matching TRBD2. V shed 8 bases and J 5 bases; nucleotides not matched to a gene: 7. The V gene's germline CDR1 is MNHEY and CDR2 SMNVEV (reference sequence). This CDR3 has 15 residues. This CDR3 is CASLPGLAVTGELFF. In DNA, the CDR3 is TGTGCCAGCCTCCCGGGACTAGCGGTTACCGGGGAGCTGTTTTTT.

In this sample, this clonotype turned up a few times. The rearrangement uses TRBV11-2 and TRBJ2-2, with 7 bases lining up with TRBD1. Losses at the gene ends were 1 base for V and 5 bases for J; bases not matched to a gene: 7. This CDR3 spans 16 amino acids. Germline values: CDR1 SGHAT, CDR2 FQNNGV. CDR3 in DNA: TGTGCCAGCAGCTTAGGGGGACAGTTACGGACCGGGGAGCTGTTTTTT. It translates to CASSLGGQLRTGELFF.

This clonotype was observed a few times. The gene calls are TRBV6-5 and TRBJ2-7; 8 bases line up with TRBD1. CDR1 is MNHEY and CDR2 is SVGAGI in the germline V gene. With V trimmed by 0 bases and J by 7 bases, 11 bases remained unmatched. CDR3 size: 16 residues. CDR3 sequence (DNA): TGTGCCAGCAGTTACTCCTGGAGACAGGGGCTAGGTGAGCAGTACTTC. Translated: CASSYSWRQGLGEQYF.

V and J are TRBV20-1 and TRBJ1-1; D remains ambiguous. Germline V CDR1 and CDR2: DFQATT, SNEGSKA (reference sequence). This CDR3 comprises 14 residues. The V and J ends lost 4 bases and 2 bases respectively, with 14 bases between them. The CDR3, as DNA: TGCAGTGCTACCCAGGCAACCCGAAACACTGAAGCTTTCTTT. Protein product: CSATQATRNTEAFF.

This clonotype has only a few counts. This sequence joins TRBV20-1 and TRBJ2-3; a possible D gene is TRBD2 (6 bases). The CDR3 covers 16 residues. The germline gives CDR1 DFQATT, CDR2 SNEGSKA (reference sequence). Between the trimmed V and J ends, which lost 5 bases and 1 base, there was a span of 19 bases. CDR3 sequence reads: CSAPRETGIGTDTQYF. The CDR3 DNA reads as TGCAGTGCTCCACGGGAGACGGGTATCGGCACAGATACGCAGTATTTT.

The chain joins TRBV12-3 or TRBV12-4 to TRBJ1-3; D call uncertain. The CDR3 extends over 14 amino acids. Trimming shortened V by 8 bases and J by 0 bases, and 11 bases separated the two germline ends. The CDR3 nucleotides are TGTGCCAGCGTTCGTTCGGACTCTGGAAACACCATATATTTT. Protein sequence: CASVRSDSGNTIYF.

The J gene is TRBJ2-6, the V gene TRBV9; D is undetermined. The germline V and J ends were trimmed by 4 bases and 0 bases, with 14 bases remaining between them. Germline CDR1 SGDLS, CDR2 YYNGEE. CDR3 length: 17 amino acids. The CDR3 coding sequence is TGTGCCAGCAGCAAAATGGTAAGGGCCTCTGGGGCCAACGTCCTGACTTTC. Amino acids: CASSKMVRASGANVLTF. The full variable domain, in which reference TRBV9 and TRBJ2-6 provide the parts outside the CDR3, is DSGVTQTPKHLITATGQRVTLRCSPRSGDLSVYWYQQSLDQGLQFLIQYYNGEERAKGNILERFSAQQFPDLHSELNLSSLELGDSALYFCASSKMVRASGANVLTFGAGSRLTVL.

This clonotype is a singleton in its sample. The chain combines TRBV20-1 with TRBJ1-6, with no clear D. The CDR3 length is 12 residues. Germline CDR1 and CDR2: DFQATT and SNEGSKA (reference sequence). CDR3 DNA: TGCGGGTGGGCGTTGATGAATTCACCCCTCCACTTT. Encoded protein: CGWALMNSPLHF.

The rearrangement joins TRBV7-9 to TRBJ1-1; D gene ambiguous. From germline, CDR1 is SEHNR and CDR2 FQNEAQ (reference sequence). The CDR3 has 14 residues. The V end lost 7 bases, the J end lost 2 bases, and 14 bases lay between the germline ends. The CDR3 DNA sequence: TGTGCCAGCACCCTCGAGGCTGCCAACACTGAAGCTTTCTTT. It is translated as CASTLEAANTEAFF.

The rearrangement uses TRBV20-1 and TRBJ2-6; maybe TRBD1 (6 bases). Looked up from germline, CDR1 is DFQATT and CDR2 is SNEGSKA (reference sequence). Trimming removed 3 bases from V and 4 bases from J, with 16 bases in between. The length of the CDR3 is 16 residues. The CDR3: CSASHNQGRGANVLTF. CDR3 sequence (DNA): TGCAGTGCTAGCCATAACCAGGGGCGGGGGGCCAACGTCCTGACTTTC.

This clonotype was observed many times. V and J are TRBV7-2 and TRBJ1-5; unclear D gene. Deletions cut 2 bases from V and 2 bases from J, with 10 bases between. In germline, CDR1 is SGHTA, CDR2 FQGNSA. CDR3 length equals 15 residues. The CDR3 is CASSLRGIGNQPQHF. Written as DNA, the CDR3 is TGTGCCAGCAGCTTACGAGGGATCGGCAATCAGCCCCAGCATTTT.